Shown below are 27 T cell receptor beta chains from a single sample sequenced in a study of blood T cell repertoires in COVID-19. TCRdb's copy holds only in-frame clones and misses some; the assay was immunoSEQ multiplex PCR. The data show 160,000 or so clones, around 82% seen once. The sequencing input was PBMCs or T cells enriched from blood (not recorded which). The receptors derive from a man in his forties or fifties who had recovered from COVID-19.

V is TRBV11-2 and J is TRBJ1-2; D ambiguous. CDR1 is SGHAT, CDR2 FQNNGV, per germline. Trimming cost V 0 bases and J 5 bases, with 10 bases left between them. CDR3 size: 14 residues. The CDR3 nucleotides are TGTGCCAGCAGCTTAGATGGTAACATTTATGGCTACACCTTC. Translating it yields CASSLDGNIYGYTF. Full variable domain (rest looked up from reference TRBV11-2 and TRBJ1-2): EAGVAQSPRYKIIEKRQSVAFWCNPISGHATLYWYQQILGQGPKLLIQFQNNGVVDDSQLPKDRFSAERLKGVDSTLKIQPAKLEDSAVYLCASSLDGNIYGYTFGSGTRLTVV.

The V gene is TRBV30, the J gene TRBJ1-5, with D perhaps TRBD1 (5 bases). V lost 3 bases and J 0 bases, leaving 15 bases between the germline ends. Germline V gives CDR1 GTSNPN, CDR2 SVGIG (reference sequence). This CDR3 has 16 amino acids. The DNA of the CDR3 is TGTGCCTGGAGACCCGGGGGGGGGTATAGCAATCAGCCCCAGCATTTT. Translation gives CAWRPGGGYSNQPQHF.

This chain links TRBV4-1 with TRBJ2-3, with 9 bases fitting TRBD2. V was pared by 7 bases and J by 2 bases, with 7 bases of the junction left unmatched. The germline V gene has CDR1 MGHRA and CDR2 YSYEKL. The length of the CDR3 is 15 residues. CDR3 DNA: TGCGCCAGCAACCTCCGACTAGCGGACACAGATACGCAGTATTTT. Residues: CASNLRLADTDTQYF.

This chain links TRBV7-6 with TRBJ2-1; the match to TRBD2 covers 8 bases. There are 16 residues in the CDR3. Germline V gene sequence: CDR1 SGHVS, CDR2 FNYEAQ. V lost 5 bases to trimming and J lost 1 base; unmatched junction nucleotides: 7. CDR3: CASSPRASGSYNEQFF. CDR3 nucleotides: TGTGCCAGCAGCCCCAGGGCTAGCGGGTCCTACAATGAGCAGTTCTTC.

The J gene is TRBJ1-4, the V gene TRBV5-8; the match to TRBD1 covers 7 bases. The CDR3 is 14 residues long. The V gene end was trimmed by 3 bases and the J gene end by 5 bases; junction bases not matched to a gene: 4. In germline, CDR1 is SGHTS, CDR2 YDEGEE. In DNA form, the CDR3 reads TGTGCCAGCAGCTGGGGGGACAGAAATGAAAAACTGTTTTTT. Encoded protein: CASSWGDRNEKLFF.

For the CDR3, the DNA is TGTGCCAGCTTGTTGGGGCGGAACACTGAAGCTTTCTTT. It codes for CASLLGRNTEAFF. This chain joins TRBV18 and TRBJ1-1; weak D call: TRBD1 (5 bases). The germline V gene has CDR1 KGHSH and CDR2 LQKENI. The germline V and J ends were trimmed by 7 bases and 1 base, with 10 bases remaining between them. This CDR3 is built from 13 residues.

The chain employs TRBV10-3 and TRBJ2-2, with D uncertain. Trimming took 9 bases from V and 0 from J, leaving 5 bases between them. Germline V gene sequence: CDR1 ENHRY, CDR2 SYGVKD. CDR3 length equals 12 residues. CDR3 nucleotide sequence: TGTGCCATTCGGGCGAACACCGGGGAGCTGTTTTTT. This codes for CAIRANTGELFF.

V gene TRBV6-5 combines with J gene TRBJ1-2; D remains unclear. The CDR3 runs 13 residues. Germline CDR1 reads MNHEY; CDR2 reads SVGAGI. The V end was cut by 6 bases, the J end by 5 bases, with 13 bases between. CDR3 nucleotides: TGTGCCAGCAGACTGTCCGTTAATTATGGCTACACCTTC. Encoded protein: CASRLSVNYGYTF.

CDR3 amino acids: CASSIQSQYGYTF. The DNA for the CDR3 is TGTGCCAGTAGTATTCAGTCGCAGTATGGCTACACCTTC. The V and J genes are TRBV19 and TRBJ1-2; D not certain. The CDR3 loop spans 13 amino acids. V dropped 3 bases and J dropped 5 bases, with 10 bases sitting between them. CDR1 and CDR2 from the germline V gene are LNHDA and SQIVND (reference sequence).

The chain joins TRBV10-3 to TRBJ2-7; 12 nucleotides match TRBD2. With 10 bases clipped from V and 2 bases from J, the junction kept 6 bases outside the gene matches. The V gene's germline CDR1 is ENHRY and CDR2 SYGVKD. CDR3 length equals 14 residues. CDR3 bases: TGTGCCACTCTAGCGGGGGGGACCGCCTACGAGCAGTACTTC. Amino acids: CATLAGGTAYEQYF.

CDR3 loop: CASRNRLDGYTF. CDR3 DNA: TGTGCCAGTAGGAACAGATTGGATGGCTACACCTTC. The chain recombines TRBV19 with TRBJ1-2; D ambiguous. Per germline, CDR1 LNHDA and CDR2 SQIVND (reference sequence). The CDR3 is made up of 12 amino acids. The V end was cut by 6 bases, the J end by 6 bases, with 11 bases between.

In its sample, this clone was seen a few times. The CDR3 loop reads CASSDTGGEQYV. In nucleotides, the CDR3 is TGTGCCAGCAGTGACACAGGGGGAGAGCAGTACGTC. The genes are TRBV2 and TRBJ2-7, with TRBD1 matching over 8 bases. The CDR3 covers 12 residues. J gave up 7 bases and V 3 bases, and 2 bases lay outside the gene matches. CDR1 is SNHLY and CDR2 is FYNNEI in the germline V gene.

This clone was seen a single time. The V and J genes are TRBV7-3 and TRBJ2-3; D perhaps matches TRBD2 (6 bases). This CDR3 spans 15 amino acids. V shed 1 base and J shed 3 bases, with 11 bases lying between them. Germline loops: CDR1 SGHTA, CDR2 FQGTGA. CDR3 sequence (DNA): TGTGCCAGCAGCTTAATAGGCGGGGAAACAGATACGCAGTATTTT. As protein: CASSLIGGETDTQYF.

This rearrangement joins TRBV5-1 to TRBJ1-2; 11 bases are shared with TRBD1. The CDR3 spans 14 residues. Germline V gene sequence: CDR1 SGHRS, CDR2 YFSETQ. V trimming: 5 bases; J trimming: 6 bases; junction bases outside the gene matches: 6. The CDR3 region is CASRGQGAVHGYTF. Here the CDR3 DNA reads TGCGCCAGCAGAGGACAGGGGGCGGTTCATGGCTACACCTTC.

The genes are TRBV9 and TRBJ2-4, with TRBD2 matching 8 bases. The germline V gene encodes CDR1 SGDLS and CDR2 YYNGEE. This CDR3 is 12 amino acids long. With V trimmed by 4 bases and J by 10 bases, 4 bases remained unmatched. The CDR3 sequence: CASSPGGEIQYF. The CDR3, as DNA: TGTGCCAGCAGCCCGGGAGGGGAAATTCAGTACTTC.

The chain recombines TRBV4-1 with TRBJ1-4; TRBD1 matches at 7 bases. The J segment lost 13 bases and the V segment lost 0 bases, leaving 17 bases of the junction unmatched. This CDR3 spans 17 amino acids. CDR1 is MGHRA and CDR2 is YSYEKL in the germline V gene. The CDR3 region is CASSQDRRQGVKNGLFF. CDR3 sequence (DNA): TGCGCCAGCAGCCAAGATCGGAGACAGGGTGTGAAGAACGGACTGTTTTTT.

The CDR3, as DNA: TGTGCCAGCAGCTCTAGTTTTCCGAATGAGCAGTTCTTC. Residues: CASSSSFPNEQFF. This rearrangement joins TRBV7-9 to TRBJ2-1; D remains ambiguous. The CDR3 is 13 residues long. V dropped 4 bases and J dropped 7 bases, with 11 bases sitting between them. The germline gives CDR1 SEHNR, CDR2 FQNEAQ (reference sequence).

This clone was seen more than once but under ten times. The chain recombines TRBV6-5 with TRBJ2-1; D possibly corresponds to TRBD2 (6 bases). Germline CDR1 reads MNHEY; CDR2 reads SVGAGI. The CDR3 covers 14 residues. The V and J ends lost 4 bases and 6 bases respectively, with 13 bases between them. The CDR3 nucleotides are TGTGCCAGCAGTTTAACCGGGGGTTCCAATGAGCAGTTCTTC. Translating gives CASSLTGGSNEQFF.

The genes are TRBV7-8 and TRBJ2-5; TRBD2 matches at 8 bases. Germline CDR1 SGHVS, CDR2 FQNEAQ. This CDR3 is 14 amino acids long. Trimming removed 2 bases from V and 5 bases from J; junction bases left unmatched: 4. The CDR3 DNA sequence: TGTGCCAGCAGCTTAATCGGCGGGGGGGAGACCCAGTACTTC. Translation gives CASSLIGGGETQYF.

The rearrangement links TRBV5-1 to TRBJ2-3; 10 bases match TRBD2. With 1 base clipped from V and 3 bases from J, the junction kept 8 bases outside the gene matches. Per the germline V gene, CDR1 is SGHRS and CDR2 is YFSETQ. The CDR3 loop spans 17 amino acids. The CDR3 bases are TGCGCCAGCAGCTTGAATAGCCTAGCGGGGGTTACAGATACGCAGTATTTT. It encodes CASSLNSLAGVTDTQYF.

The CDR3 protein is CASSFDRSRIPRSGANVLTF. CDR3 nucleotides: TGTGCCAGCAGTTTTGACAGATCGAGGATCCCTCGCTCTGGGGCCAACGTCCTGACTTTC. The chain is built from TRBV27 and TRBJ2-6, with TRBD1 as a possible D gene (5 bases). Germline V lookup: CDR1 MNHEY, CDR2 SMNVEV (reference sequence). Trimming took 3 bases from V and 0 from J, leaving 21 bases between them. There are 20 residues in the CDR3.

CDR3 protein: CASSSRDRGDYGYTF. CDR3 DNA sequence: TGCGCCAGCAGCTCCCGGGACAGGGGGGACTATGGCTACACCTTC. This chain uses TRBV5-1 with TRBJ1-2; 11 positions agree with TRBD1. V dropped 3 bases and J dropped 3; count of bases not matched to a gene: 4. The V gene's germline CDR1 is SGHRS and CDR2 YFSETQ. The CDR3 runs to 15 residues.

This clone was observed a single time. The chain uses TRBV2 and TRBJ1-2, with 8 bases lining up with TRBD1. The ends lost 5 bases at V and 7 bases at J; junction bases unmatched: 9. Germline lookup yields CDR1 SNHLY and CDR2 FYNNEI. CDR3 length: 14 amino acids. CDR3 in amino acids: CASSLRQGNGGYTF. In nucleotides, the CDR3 is TGTGCCAGCAGTCTACGACAGGGGAATGGTGGCTACACCTTC.

The chain is built from TRBV7-9 and TRBJ1-2; 8 bases are a match to TRBD1. V was pared by 7 bases and J by 2 bases, with 9 bases of the junction left unmatched. This CDR3 region has 15 residues. Germline lookup yields CDR1 SEHNR and CDR2 FQNEAQ (reference sequence). The CDR3 sequence: CASILQTGGNYGYTF. CDR3 nucleotide sequence: TGTGCCAGCATCCTTCAAACAGGGGGGAACTATGGCTACACCTTC. The whole variable domain, remainder taken from reference TRBV7-9 and TRBJ1-2, is DTGVSQNPRHKITKRGQNVTFRCDPISEHNRLYWYRQTLGQGPEFLTYFQNEAQLEKSRLLSDRFSAERPKGSFSTLEIQRTEQGDSAMYLCASILQTGGNYGYTFGSGTRLTVV.

The V call is TRBV19, the J call TRBJ2-1; TRBD1 aligns across 7 bases. Germline V gives CDR1 LNHDA, CDR2 SQIVND (reference sequence). CDR3 length: 15 amino acids. Trimming at V came to 4 bases and at J to 5 bases, leaving 8 bases not matched to a gene. DNA of the CDR3: TGTGCCAGTAGTACAAACAGGGGTTACAACAATGAGCAGTTCTTC. This translates into CASSTNRGYNNEQFF.

The chain links TRBV7-3 to TRBJ2-1; tentative D call: TRBD2 (7 bases). The CDR3 length is 15 residues. Deletions cut 0 bases from V and 5 bases from J, with 11 bases between. Germline lookup yields CDR1 SGHTA and CDR2 FQGTGA. This CDR3 reads CASSLTGGADNEQFF. The CDR3 bases are TGTGCCAGCAGCTTAACAGGGGGGGCCGACAATGAGCAGTTCTTC.

The J gene is TRBJ1-1, the V gene TRBV5-6; D is possibly TRBD1 (5 bases). Germline CDR1 and CDR2: SGHDT and YYEEEE. V was clipped by 1 base and J by 0 bases, with 13 bases between them. CDR3 length equals 16 residues. CDR3 loop: CASSLKTGFMNTEAFF. The CDR3, as DNA: TGTGCCAGCAGCTTGAAAACAGGATTCATGAACACTGAAGCTTTCTTT.